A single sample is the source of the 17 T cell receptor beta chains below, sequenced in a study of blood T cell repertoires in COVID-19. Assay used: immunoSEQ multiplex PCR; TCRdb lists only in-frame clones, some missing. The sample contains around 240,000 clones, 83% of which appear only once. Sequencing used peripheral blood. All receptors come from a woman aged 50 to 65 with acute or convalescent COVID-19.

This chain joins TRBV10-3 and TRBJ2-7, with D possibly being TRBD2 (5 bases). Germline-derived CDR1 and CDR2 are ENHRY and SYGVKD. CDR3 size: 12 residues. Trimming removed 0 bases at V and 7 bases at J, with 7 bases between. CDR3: CAISESTGEQYF. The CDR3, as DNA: TGTGCCATCAGTGAGTCGACGGGGGAGCAGTACTTC.

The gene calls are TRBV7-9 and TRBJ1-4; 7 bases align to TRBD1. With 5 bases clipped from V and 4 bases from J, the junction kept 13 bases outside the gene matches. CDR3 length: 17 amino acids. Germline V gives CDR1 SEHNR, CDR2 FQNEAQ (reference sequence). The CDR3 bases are TGTGCCAGCAGCCACGATTACAGGGGTTTGCTTAATGAAAAACTGTTTTTT. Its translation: CASSHDYRGLLNEKLFF.

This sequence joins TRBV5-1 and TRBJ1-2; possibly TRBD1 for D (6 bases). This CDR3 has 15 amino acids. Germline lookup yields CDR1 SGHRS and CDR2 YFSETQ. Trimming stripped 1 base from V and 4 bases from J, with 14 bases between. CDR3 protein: CASSLRQDKGYGYTF. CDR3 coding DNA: TGCGCCAGCAGCTTGCGACAGGACAAGGGCTATGGCTACACCTTC. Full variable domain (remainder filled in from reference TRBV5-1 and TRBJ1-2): KAGVTQTPRYLIKTRGQQVTLSCSPISGHRSVSWYQQTPGQGLQFLFEYFSETQRNKGNFPGRFSGRQFSNSRSEMNVSTLELGDSALYLCASSLRQDKGYGYTFGSGTRLTVV.

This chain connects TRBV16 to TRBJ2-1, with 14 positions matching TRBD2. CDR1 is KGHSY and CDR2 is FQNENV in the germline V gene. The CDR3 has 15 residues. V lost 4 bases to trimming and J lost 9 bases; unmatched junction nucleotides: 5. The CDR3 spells CASSLGLAGAGEQFF. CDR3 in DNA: TGTGCCAGCAGCCTGGGACTAGCGGGAGCGGGTGAGCAGTTCTTC.

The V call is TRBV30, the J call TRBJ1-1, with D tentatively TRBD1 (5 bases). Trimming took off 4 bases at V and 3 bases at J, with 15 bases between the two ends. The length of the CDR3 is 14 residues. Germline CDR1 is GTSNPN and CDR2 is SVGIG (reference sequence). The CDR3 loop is CAWTPQGWYTEAFF. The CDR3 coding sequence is TGTGCCTGGACCCCGCAGGGATGGTACACTGAAGCTTTCTTT.

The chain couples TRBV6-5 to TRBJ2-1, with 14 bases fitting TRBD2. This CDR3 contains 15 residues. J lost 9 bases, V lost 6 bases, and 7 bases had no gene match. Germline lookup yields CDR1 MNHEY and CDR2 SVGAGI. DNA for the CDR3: TGTGCCAGCAGACAAGGGACTAGCGGGAGAAGTGAGCAGTTCTTC. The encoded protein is CASRQGTSGRSEQFF.

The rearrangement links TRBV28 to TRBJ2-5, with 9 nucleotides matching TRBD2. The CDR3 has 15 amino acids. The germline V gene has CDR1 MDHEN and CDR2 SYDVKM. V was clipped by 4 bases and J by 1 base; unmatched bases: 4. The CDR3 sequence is CASSSQRGAQETQYF. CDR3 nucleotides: TGTGCCAGCAGTTCCCAGCGGGGGGCCCAAGAGACCCAGTACTTC. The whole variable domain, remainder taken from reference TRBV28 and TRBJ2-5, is DVKVTQSSRYLVKRTGEKVFLECVQDMDHENMFWYRQDPGLGLRLIYFSYDVKMKEKGDIPEGYSVSREKKERFSLILESASTNQTSMYLCASSSQRGAQETQYFGPGTRLLVL.

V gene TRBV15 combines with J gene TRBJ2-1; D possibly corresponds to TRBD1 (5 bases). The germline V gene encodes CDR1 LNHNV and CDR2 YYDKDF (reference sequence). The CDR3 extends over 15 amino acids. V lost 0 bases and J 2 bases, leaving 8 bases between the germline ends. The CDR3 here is CATSRERTTYNEQFF. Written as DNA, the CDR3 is TGTGCCACCAGCAGAGAGCGGACAACCTACAATGAGCAGTTCTTC.

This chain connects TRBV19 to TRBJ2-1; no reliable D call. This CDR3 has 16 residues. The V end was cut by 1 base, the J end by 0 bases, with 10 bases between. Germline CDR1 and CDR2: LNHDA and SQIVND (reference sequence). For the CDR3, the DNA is TGTGCCAGTAGTATAGTAGGCGGCAACTCCTACAATGAGCAGTTCTTC. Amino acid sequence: CASSIVGGNSYNEQFF.

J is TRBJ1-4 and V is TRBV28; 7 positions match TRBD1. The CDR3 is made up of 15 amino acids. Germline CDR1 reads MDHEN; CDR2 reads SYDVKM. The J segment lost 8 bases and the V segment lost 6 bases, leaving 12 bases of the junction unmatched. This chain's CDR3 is CASSAPRGPGEKLFF. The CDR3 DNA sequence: TGTGCCAGCAGCGCTCCTAGGGGGCCGGGGGAAAAACTGTTTTTT.

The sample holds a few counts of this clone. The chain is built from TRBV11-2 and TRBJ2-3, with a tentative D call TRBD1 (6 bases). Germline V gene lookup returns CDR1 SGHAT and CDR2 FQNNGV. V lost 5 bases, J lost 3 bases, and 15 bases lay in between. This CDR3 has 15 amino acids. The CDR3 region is CASSLGTTNTDTQYF. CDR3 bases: TGTGCCAGCAGCCTCGGGACAACTAATACAGATACGCAGTATTTT.

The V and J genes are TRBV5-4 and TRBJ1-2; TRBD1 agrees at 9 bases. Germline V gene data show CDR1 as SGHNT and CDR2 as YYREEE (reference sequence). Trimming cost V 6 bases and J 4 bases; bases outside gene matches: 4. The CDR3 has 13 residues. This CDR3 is CASTMTGGYGYTF. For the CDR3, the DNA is TGTGCCAGCACCATGACAGGGGGCTATGGCTACACCTTC.

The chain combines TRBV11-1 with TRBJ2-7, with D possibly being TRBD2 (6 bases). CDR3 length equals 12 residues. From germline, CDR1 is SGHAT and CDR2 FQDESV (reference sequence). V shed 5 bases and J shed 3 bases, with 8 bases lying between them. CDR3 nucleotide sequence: TGTGCCAGCAGCCGGGGACTCTACGAGCAGTACTTC. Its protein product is CASSRGLYEQYF.

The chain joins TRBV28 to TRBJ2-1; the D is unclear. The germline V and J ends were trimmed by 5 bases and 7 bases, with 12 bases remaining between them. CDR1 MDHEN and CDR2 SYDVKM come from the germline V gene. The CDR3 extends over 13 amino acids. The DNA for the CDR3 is TGTGCCAGCAGTCCTCTTGCTGAGAATGAGCAGTTCTTC. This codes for CASSPLAENEQFF.

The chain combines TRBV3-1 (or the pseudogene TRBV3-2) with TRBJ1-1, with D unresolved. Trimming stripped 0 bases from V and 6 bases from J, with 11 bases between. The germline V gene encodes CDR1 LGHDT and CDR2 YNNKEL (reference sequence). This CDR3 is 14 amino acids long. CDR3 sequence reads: CASSQDLSPSEAFF. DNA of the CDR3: TGTGCCAGCAGCCAAGATCTCAGTCCGTCTGAAGCTTTCTTT.

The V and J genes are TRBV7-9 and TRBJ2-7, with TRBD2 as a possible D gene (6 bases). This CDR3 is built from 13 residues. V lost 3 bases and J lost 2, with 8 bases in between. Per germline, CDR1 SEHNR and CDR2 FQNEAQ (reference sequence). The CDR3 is CASSLRTTYEQYF. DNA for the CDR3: TGTGCCAGCAGCTTGCGGACTACCTACGAGCAGTACTTC. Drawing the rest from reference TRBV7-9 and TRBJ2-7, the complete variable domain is DTGVSQNPRHKITKRGQNVTFRCDPISEHNRLYWYRQTLGQGPEFLTYFQNEAQLEKSRLLSDRFSAERPKGSFSTLEIQRTEQGDSAMYLCASSLRTTYEQYFGPGTRLTVT.

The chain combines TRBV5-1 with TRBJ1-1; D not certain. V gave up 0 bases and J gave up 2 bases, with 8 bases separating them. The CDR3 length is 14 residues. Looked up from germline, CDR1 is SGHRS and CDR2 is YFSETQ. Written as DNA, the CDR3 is TGCGCCAGCAGCTTGGGCCAGATCAACACTGAAGCTTTCTTT. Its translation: CASSLGQINTEAFF.